The 9 T cell receptor beta chains below come from one sample, sequenced in a study of CD8+ T cells in alopecia areata. RNA extraction and reverse transcription yielded cDNA as sequencing template. The assay was immunoSEQ multiplex PCR, and TCRdb's table has in-frame clones only and misses some. The sample lists more than 200,000 clones; 67% were seen once. The sample was CD4+ T cells sorted from blood, taken at week 0. These receptor sequences come from a human donor with alopecia areata.

The table lists this clone with a few counts. This sample also contains other DNA sequences that code for the same CDR3. The chain is built from TRBV5-1 and TRBJ2-7, with TRBD1 identical over 11 bases. Trimming at V came to 4 bases and at J to 3 bases, leaving 3 bases not matched to a gene. There are 14 residues in the CDR3. CDR1 SGHRS and CDR2 YFSETQ come from the germline V gene. Written as DNA, the CDR3 is TGCGCCAGCAGCCTCGGGACAGGGGGCTACGAGCAGTACTTC. The encoded protein is CASSLGTGGYEQYF.

This chain links TRBV30 with TRBJ2-2; perhaps TRBD1 as D (5 bases). Germline values: CDR1 GTSNPN, CDR2 SVGIG (reference sequence). The CDR3 has 14 residues. V was clipped by 1 base and J by 6 bases, with 12 bases between them. DNA of the CDR3: TGTGCCTGGAGTGGGACATGGAAGGCCGGGGAGCTGTTTTTT. It is translated as CAWSGTWKAGELFF.

The chain joins TRBV13 to TRBJ1-2; D is perhaps TRBD1 (5 bases). The CDR3 loop spans 14 amino acids. V was shortened by 2 bases and J by 4 bases, with 11 bases between the two germline ends. Germline V gene sequence: CDR1 PRHDT, CDR2 FYEKMQ (reference sequence). CDR3 DNA sequence: TGTGCCAGCAGCTTACAGTCAGGGTCCTATGGCTACACCTTC. Its protein is CASSLQSGSYGYTF.

The genes are TRBV11-2 and TRBJ2-5; D remains unclear. V was shortened by 5 bases and J by 3 bases, with 7 bases between the two germline ends. This CDR3 comprises 12 residues. Germline V gene lookup returns CDR1 SGHAT and CDR2 FQNNGV. The CDR3 protein is CASSLLEETQYF. The DNA of the CDR3 is TGTGCCAGCAGCCTCTTGGAAGAGACCCAGTACTTC.

Remarks on this clone: Other nucleotide sequences from this sample produce the same CDR3. The V gene is TRBV5-1, the J gene TRBJ2-3; D is unresolved. Per germline, CDR1 SGHRS and CDR2 YFSETQ. This CDR3 contains 14 residues. V was clipped by 0 bases and J by 0 bases, with 5 bases between them. The CDR3 DNA sequence: TGCGCCAGCAGCTTGGGCCAGAGCACAGATACGCAGTATTTT. Protein product: CASSLGQSTDTQYF.

This chain uses TRBV6-5 with TRBJ1-5; D not certain. CDR1 is MNHEY and CDR2 is SVGAGI in the germline V gene. The CDR3 sequence is 14 residues long. V lost 4 bases and J lost 3, with 10 bases in between. CDR3 in DNA: TGTGCCAGCAGTTCCCTCCAGCCCAATCAGCCCCAGCATTTT. This translates into CASSSLQPNQPQHF.

This chain links TRBV4-1 with TRBJ1-3; D is unclear. V lost 2 bases, J lost 3 bases, and 8 bases lay in between. The CDR3 runs 14 residues. CDR1 and CDR2 (germline): MGHRA, YSYEKL. CDR3 protein: CASSQLMGGNTIYF. DNA for the CDR3: TGCGCCAGCAGCCAACTCATGGGTGGAAACACCATATATTTT.

In the case of this clone: Other DNA sequences in this specimen translate into the identical CDR3. The CDR3, as DNA: TGTGCCTGGAGGGGAGACAGGGGTGATGGCTACACCTTC. Protein sequence: CAWRGDRGDGYTF. The chain carries TRBV30 and TRBJ1-2, with 8 positions matching TRBD1. This CDR3 contains 13 residues. Looked up from germline, CDR1 is GTSNPN and CDR2 is SVGIG (reference sequence). The V segment lost 3 bases and the J segment 6 bases; nucleotides outside the gene matches: 6.

The rearrangement uses TRBV29-1 and TRBJ1-1; 8 nucleotides align to TRBD1. The CDR3 runs 13 residues. Looked up from germline, CDR1 is SQVTM and CDR2 is ANQGSEA. J lost 10 bases, V lost 6 bases, and 13 bases had no gene match. The CDR3, as DNA: TGCAGCGTCGTGGACAGGGAAGTATTGCGAGCTTTCTTT. Translating it yields CSVVDREVLRAFF.